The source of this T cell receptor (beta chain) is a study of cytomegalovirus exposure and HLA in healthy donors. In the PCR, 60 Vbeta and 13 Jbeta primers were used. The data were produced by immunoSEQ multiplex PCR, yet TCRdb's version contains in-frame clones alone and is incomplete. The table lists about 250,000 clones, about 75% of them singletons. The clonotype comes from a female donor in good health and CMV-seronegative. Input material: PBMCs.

Here the CDR3 DNA reads TGTGCCAGCAGCTTACAGGTGACCACAGATACGCAGTATTTT. This codes for CASSLQVTTDTQYF. The rearrangement uses TRBV11-2 and TRBJ2-3; no clear D gene. Trimming pared 2 bases from V and 2 bases from J, leaving 8 bases between. The CDR3 spans 14 residues. Germline lookup yields CDR1 SGHAT and CDR2 FQNNGV. The full variable domain, completed using reference TRBV11-2 and TRBJ2-3, is EAGVAQSPRYKIIEKRQSVAFWCNPISGHATLYWYQQILGQGPKLLIQFQNNGVVDDSQLPKDRFSAERLKGVDSTLKIQPAKLEDSAVYLCASSLQVTTDTQYFGPGTRLTVL.